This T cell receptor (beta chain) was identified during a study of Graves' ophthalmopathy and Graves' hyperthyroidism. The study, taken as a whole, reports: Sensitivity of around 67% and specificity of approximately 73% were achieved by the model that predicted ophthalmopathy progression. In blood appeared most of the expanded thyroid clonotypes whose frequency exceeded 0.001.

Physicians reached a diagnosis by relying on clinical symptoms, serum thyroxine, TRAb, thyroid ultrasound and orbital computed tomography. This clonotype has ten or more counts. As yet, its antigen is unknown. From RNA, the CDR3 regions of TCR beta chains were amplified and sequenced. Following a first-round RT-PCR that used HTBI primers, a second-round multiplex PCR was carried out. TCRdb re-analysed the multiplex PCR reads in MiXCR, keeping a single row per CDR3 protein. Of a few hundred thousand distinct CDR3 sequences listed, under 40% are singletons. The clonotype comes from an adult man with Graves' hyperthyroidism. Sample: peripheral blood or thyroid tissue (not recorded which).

CDR3 coding DNA: TGTGCCACCAGTGAGGCAGTCTCTGAAAAACTGTTTTTT. Protein: CATSEAVSEKLFF. This chain links TRBV24-1 with TRBJ1-4; no clear D. Germline CDR1 is KGHDR and CDR2 is SFDVKD. Between the trimmed V and J ends, which lost 4 bases and 7 bases, there was a span of 9 bases. CDR3 length equals 13 residues.